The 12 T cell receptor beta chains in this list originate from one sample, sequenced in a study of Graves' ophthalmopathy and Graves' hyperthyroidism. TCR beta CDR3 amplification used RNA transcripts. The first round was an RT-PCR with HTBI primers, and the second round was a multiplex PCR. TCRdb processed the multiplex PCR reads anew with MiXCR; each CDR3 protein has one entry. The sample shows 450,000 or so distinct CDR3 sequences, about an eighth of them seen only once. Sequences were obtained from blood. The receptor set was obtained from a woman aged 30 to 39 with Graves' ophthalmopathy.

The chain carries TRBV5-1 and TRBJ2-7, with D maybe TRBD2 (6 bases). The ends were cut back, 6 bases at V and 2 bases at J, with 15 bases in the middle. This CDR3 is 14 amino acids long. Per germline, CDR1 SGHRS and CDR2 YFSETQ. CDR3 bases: TGCGCCAGCACCGGAGGGGATCTCCCCTACGAGCAGTACTTC. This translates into CASTGGDLPYEQYF.

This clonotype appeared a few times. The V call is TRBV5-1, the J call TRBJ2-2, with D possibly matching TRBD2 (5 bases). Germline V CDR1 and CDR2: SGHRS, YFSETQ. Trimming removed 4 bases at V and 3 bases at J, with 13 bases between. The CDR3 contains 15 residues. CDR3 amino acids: CASSVRGKDTGELFF. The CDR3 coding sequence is TGCGCCAGCAGCGTAAGAGGGAAGGACACCGGGGAGCTGTTTTTT. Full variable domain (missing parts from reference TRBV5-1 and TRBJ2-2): KAGVTQTPRYLIKTRGQQVTLSCSPISGHRSVSWYQQTPGQGLQFLFEYFSETQRNKGNFPGRFSGRQFSNSRSEMNVSTLELGDSALYLCASSVRGKDTGELFFGEGSRLTVL.

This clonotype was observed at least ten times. CDR3 amino acids: CASSLAPVGTGSTGELFF. CDR3 nucleotides: TGTGCCAGCAGCTTAGCCCCCGTCGGGACTGGAAGTACCGGGGAGCTGTTTTTT. The V gene is TRBV7-2, the J gene TRBJ2-2, with D possibly TRBD2 on 6 matching bases. This CDR3 is built from 18 residues. Per the germline V gene, CDR1 is SGHTA and CDR2 is FQGNSA. V was trimmed by 0 bases and J by 5 bases, leaving 19 bases between them.

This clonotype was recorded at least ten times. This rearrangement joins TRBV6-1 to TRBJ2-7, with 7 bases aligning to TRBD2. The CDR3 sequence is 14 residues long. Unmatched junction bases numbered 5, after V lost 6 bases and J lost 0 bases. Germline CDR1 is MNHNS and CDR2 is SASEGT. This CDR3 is CASRAGLSSYEQYF. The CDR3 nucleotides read TGTGCCAGCAGAGCGGGACTGAGCTCCTACGAGCAGTACTTC.

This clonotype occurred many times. CDR3 region: CAWSVLAGSDEQYF. CDR3 nucleotides: TGTGCCTGGAGTGTGCTAGCGGGATCGGACGAGCAGTACTTC. The V call is TRBV30, the J call TRBJ2-7, with 9 positions matching TRBD2. V lost 0 bases to trimming and J lost 5 bases; unmatched junction nucleotides: 5. From germline, CDR1 is GTSNPN and CDR2 SVGIG (reference sequence). The CDR3 length is 14 residues. The full variable domain, rest sourced from reference TRBV30 and TRBJ2-7, is SQTIHQWPATLVQPVGSPLSLECTVEGTSNPNLYWYRQAAGRGLQLLFYSVGIGQISSEVPQNLSASRPQDRQFILSSKKLLLSDSGFYLCAWSVLAGSDEQYFGPGTRLTVT.

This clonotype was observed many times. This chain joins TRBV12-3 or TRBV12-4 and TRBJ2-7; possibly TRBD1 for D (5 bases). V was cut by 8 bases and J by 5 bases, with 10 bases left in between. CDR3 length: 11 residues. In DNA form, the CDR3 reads TGTGCCAGCCAGGGTGGTAACGAGCAGTACTTC. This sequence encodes CASQGGNEQYF.

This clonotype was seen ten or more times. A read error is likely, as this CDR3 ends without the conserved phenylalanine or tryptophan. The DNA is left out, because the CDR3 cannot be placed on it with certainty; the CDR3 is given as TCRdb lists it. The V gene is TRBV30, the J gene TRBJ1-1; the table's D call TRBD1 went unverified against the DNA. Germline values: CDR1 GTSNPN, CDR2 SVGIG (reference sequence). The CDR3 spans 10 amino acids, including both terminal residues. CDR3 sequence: CAWIGGRPRD.

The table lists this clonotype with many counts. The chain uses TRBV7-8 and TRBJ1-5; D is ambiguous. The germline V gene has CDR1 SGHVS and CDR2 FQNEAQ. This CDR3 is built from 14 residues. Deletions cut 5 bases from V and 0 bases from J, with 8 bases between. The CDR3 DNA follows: TGTGCCAGCAGCCCCAGCCATAGCAATCAGCCCCAGCATTTT. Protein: CASSPSHSNQPQHF.

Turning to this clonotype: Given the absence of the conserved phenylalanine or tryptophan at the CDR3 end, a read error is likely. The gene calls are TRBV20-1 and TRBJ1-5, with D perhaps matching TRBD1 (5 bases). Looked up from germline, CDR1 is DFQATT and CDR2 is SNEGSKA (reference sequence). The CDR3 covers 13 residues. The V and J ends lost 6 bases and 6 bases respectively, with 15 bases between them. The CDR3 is CSAKGGAAQPQHS. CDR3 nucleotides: TGCAGTGCAAAGGGTGGGGCTGCTCAGCCCCAGCATTCT.

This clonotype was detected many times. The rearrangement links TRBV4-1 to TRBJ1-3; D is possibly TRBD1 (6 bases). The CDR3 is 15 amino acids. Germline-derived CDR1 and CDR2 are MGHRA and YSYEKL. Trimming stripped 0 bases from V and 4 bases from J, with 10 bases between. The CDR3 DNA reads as TGCGCCAGCAGCCAAGATGCCGGGACAGGAAACACCATATATTTT. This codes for CASSQDAGTGNTIYF.

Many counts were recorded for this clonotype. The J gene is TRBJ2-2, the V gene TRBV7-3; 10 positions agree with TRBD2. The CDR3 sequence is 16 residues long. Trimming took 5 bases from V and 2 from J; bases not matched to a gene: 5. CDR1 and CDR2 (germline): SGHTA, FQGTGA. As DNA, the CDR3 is TGTGCCAGCAGCCCGAGGACTAGCGGAAACACCGGGGAGCTGTTTTTT. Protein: CASSPRTSGNTGELFF.

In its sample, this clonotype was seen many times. The CDR3: CASSLISERMRGTEAFF. CDR3 DNA: TGTGCCAGCAGCTTAATTAGTGAGAGGATGAGGGGCACTGAAGCTTTCTTT. The chain employs TRBV7-3 and TRBJ1-1; the D gene is possibly TRBD1 (5 bases). V was clipped by 1 base and J by 4 bases, with 19 bases between them. The germline V gene has CDR1 SGHTA and CDR2 FQGTGA. The CDR3 has 17 residues. The whole variable domain, filled in from reference TRBV7-3 and TRBJ1-1, reads GAGVSQTPSNKVTEKGKYVELRCDPISGHTALYWYRQSLGQGPEFLIYFQGTGAADDSGLPNDRFFAVRPEGSVSTLKIQRTERGDSAVYLCASSLISERMRGTEAFFGQGTRLTVV.